The 3 T cell receptor beta chains below come from one sample, sequenced in a study of beta chain features in type 1 diabetes. Study conclusions and caveats: Type 1 diabetes patients had TCRB CDR3s that were shorter (moderately but significantly so) in all four CD4+ subsets.

Their cognate antigens are unknown. Investigators reverse transcribed all isolated RNA, so they sequenced expressed TCRB transcripts. This table comes from immunoSEQ multiplex PCR, and its TCRdb copy is limited to in-frame clones, with some not included. The sample records more than 250,000 clones, around 16% being singletons. Specimen: naive CD4+ T cells from blood. The receptor set was obtained from a man aged 18 to 29 with type 1 diabetes.

In its sample, this clone was seen a few times. The chain has TRBV28 and TRBJ2-1, with 8 bases aligning to TRBD2. Germline V gives CDR1 MDHEN, CDR2 SYDVKM. Trimming at V came to 6 bases and at J to 10 bases, leaving 14 bases not matched to a gene. CDR3 length: 15 residues. This CDR3 is CASSPGTSVSREQFF. In DNA form, the CDR3 reads TGTGCCAGCAGCCCCGGGACTAGTGTCTCAAGAGAGCAGTTCTTC.

V is TRBV30 and J is TRBJ1-2; D remains ambiguous. Trimming pared 2 bases from V and 7 bases from J, leaving 20 bases between. The germline V gene encodes CDR1 GTSNPN and CDR2 SVGIG (reference sequence). There are 15 residues in the CDR3. Here the CDR3 reads CAWSLLSVEGSGYTF. Here the CDR3 DNA reads TGTGCCTGGAGTTTACTATCTGTGGAGGGTTCTGGCTACACCTTC. Full variable domain (missing parts from reference TRBV30 and TRBJ1-2): SQTIHQWPATLVQPVGSPLSLECTVEGTSNPNLYWYRQAAGRGLQLLFYSVGIGQISSEVPQNLSASRPQDRQFILSSKKLLLSDSGFYLCAWSLLSVEGSGYTFGSGTRLTVV.

This clone was detected only a few times. The chain carries TRBV13 and TRBJ2-1; 12 positions agree with TRBD2. The CDR3 is made up of 17 amino acids. CDR1 and CDR2 (germline): PRHDT, FYEKMQ (reference sequence). V trimming: 2 bases; J trimming: 7 bases; junction bases outside the gene matches: 9. The CDR3 here is CASSLSLAGGRGNEQFF. CDR3 sequence (DNA): TGTGCCAGCAGCTTAAGCCTAGCGGGGGGGCGCGGGAATGAGCAGTTCTTC.